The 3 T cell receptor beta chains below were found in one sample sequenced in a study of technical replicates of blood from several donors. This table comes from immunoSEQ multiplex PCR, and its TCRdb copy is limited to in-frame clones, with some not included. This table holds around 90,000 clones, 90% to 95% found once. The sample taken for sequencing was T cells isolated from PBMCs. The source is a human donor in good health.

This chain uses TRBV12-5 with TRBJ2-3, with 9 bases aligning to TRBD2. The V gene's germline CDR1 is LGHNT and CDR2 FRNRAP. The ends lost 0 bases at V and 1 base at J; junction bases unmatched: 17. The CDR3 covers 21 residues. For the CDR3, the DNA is TGTGCTAGTGGTTTGGTACTTGGACTAGGACTAGCGTTAGGTGGCACAGATACGCAGTATTTT. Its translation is CASGLVLGLGLALGGTDTQYF.

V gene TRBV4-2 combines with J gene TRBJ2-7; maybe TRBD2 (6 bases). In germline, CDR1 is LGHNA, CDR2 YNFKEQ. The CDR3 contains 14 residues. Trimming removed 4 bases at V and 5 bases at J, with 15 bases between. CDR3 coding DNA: TGTGCCAGCAGCCCCCCGACTAGTTTCCACGAGCAGTACTTC. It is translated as CASSPPTSFHEQYF.

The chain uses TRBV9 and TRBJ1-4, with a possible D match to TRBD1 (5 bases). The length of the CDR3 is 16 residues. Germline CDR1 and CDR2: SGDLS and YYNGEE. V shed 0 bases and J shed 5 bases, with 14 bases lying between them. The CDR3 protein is CASSVGSAGGNEKLFF. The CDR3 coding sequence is TGTGCCAGCAGCGTAGGATCGGCCGGGGGGAATGAAAAACTGTTTTTT.